This T cell receptor (beta chain) came from a study of immune evolution from preneoplasia to lung adenocarcinoma. Study information: HLA loss of heterozygosity: about 7% AIS, under 19% MIA, about 30% ADC, none AAH.

Overall study findings and caveats: Normal lung had highest clonality; later lesions appeared denser, more diverse.

Using immunoSEQ multiplex PCR, the repertoire was profiled, and TCRdb retains in-frame clones only, with some absent. The table shows 3,500 to 4,000 clones, with around 67% occurring only once. Germline V gene data show CDR1 as SGHTS and CDR2 as YDEGEE. This CDR3 region has 14 residues. V shed 0 bases and J shed 3 bases, with 10 bases lying between them. Two lung cancer pathologists independently confirmed each histologic diagnosis. After pathologic assessment, macro-dissection selected premalignant or tumor cells for extraction. On this clone: The antigen is undetermined.

Sequencing used FFPE minimally invasive lung adenocarcinoma tissue. V gene TRBV5-8 combines with J gene TRBJ2-7; D ambiguous. The sequence derives from a person aged 55-80 years with lung adenocarcinoma. This CDR3 is CASSLDYGRYEQYF. The CDR3 DNA is TGTGCCAGCAGCTTGGACTACGGGCGCTACGAGCAGTACTTC. The full variable domain, with the rest looked up from reference TRBV5-8 and TRBJ2-7, is EAGVTQSPTHLIKTRGQQATLRCSPISGHTSVYWYQQALGLGLQFLLWYDEGEERNRGNFPPRFSGRQFPNYSSELNVNALELEDSALYLCASSLDYGRYEQYFGPGTRLTVT.